These 4 T cell receptor beta chains originate from one sample sequenced in a study of identical twins listed by TCRdb under 2016. The library was made by 5' RACE. Sequencing used an Illumina HiSeq 2000. Using fastp trimming at Q25 and MiXCR clonotype assembly, TCRdb reanalyzed the public sequencing data and kept in-frame beta chains. Every entry covers one CDR3 protein and lists the most common genes and DNA from its rows. Counted in this sample were 350,000 to 450,000 distinct CDR3 sequences; approximately 17% of them appeared once. The ten largest clones take up roughly 12% of the sample. Sequenced: naive T cells sorted from blood. The intended sense of this specimen's cell subset or site label: cells isolated with a human naive T-cell isolation kit. The receptors here all came from a man between 50 and 59 years old in good health.

The chain joins TRBV10-3 to TRBJ2-1, with 11 bases identical to TRBD1. Germline CDR1 is ENHRY and CDR2 is SYGVKD. Trimming cost V 11 bases and J 4 bases; bases outside gene matches: 10. The CDR3 runs to 15 residues. In nucleotides, the CDR3 is TGTGCCTCAAGAAAGGGACAGGGGGTTTACAATGAGCAGTTCTTC. Its protein is CASRKGQGVYNEQFF.

The chain employs TRBV20-1 and TRBJ2-1; weak D call: TRBD1 (6 bases). The V gene lost 1 base and the J gene lost 3 bases, with 16 bases spanning the gap. Germline assignment: CDR1 DFQATT and CDR2 SNEGSKA (reference sequence). The CDR3 totals 16 residues. Here the CDR3 DNA reads TGCAGTGCTAGAGTAATGGCAGGGGAAAGCTACAATGAGCAGTTCTTC. Amino acid sequence: CSARVMAGESYNEQFF.

The chain uses TRBV7-2 and TRBJ2-5; tentatively, D is TRBD1 (7 bases). This CDR3 contains 11 residues. Per the germline V gene, CDR1 is SGHTA and CDR2 is FQGNSA. Trimming stripped 5 bases from V and 13 bases from J, with 14 bases between. CDR3 sequence: CASSLQGTPYF. In DNA, the CDR3 is TGTGCCAGCAGCCTACAGGGGACTCCGTACTTC. The full variable domain, with the rest looked up from reference TRBV7-2 and TRBJ2-5, is GAGVSQSPSNKVTEKGKDVELRCDPISGHTALYWYRQSLGQGLEFLIYFQGNSAPDKSGLPSDRFSAERTGGSVSTLTIQRTQQEDSAVYLCASSLQGTPYFGPGTRLLVL.

This clonotype was recorded at least ten times. The V call is TRBV10-2, the J call TRBJ2-3; 8 positions match TRBD2. Germline V CDR1 and CDR2: WSHSY, SAAADI. V was pared by 2 bases and J by 1 base, with 2 bases of the junction left unmatched. This CDR3 comprises 15 residues. The CDR3 loop reads CASSETGGGTDTQYF. The CDR3 DNA is TGCGCCAGCAGTGAGACGGGGGGGGGCACAGATACGCAGTATTTT.